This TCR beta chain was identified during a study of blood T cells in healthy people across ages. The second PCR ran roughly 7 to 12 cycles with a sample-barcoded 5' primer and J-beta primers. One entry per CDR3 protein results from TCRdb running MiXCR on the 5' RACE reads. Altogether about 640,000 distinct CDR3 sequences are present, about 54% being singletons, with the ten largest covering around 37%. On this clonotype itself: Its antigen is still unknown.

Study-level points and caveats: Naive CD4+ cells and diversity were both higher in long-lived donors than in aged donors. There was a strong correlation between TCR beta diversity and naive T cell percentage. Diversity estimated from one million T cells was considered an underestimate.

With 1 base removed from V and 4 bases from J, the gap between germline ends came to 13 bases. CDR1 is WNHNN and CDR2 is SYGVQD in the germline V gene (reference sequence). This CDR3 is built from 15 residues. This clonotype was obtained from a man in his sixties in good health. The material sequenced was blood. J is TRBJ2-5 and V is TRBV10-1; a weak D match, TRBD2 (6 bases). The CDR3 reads CASSEFGGFGETQYF. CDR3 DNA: TGCGCCAGCAGTGAGTTCGGGGGATTTGGAGAGACCCAGTACTTC.